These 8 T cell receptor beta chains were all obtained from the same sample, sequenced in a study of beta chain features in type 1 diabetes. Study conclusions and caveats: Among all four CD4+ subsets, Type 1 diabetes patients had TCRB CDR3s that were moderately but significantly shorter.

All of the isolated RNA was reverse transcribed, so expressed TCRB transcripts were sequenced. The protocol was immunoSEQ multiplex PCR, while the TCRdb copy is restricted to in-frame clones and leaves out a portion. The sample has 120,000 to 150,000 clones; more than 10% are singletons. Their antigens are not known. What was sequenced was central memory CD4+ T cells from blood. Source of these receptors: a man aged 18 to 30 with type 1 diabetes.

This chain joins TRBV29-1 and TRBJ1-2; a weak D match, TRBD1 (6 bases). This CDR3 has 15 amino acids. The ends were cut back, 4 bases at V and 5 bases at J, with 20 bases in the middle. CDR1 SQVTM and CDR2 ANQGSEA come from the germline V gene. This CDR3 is CSVAPVGGAGYGYTF. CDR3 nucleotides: TGCAGCGTTGCGCCCGTGGGGGGCGCAGGGTATGGCTACACCTTC.

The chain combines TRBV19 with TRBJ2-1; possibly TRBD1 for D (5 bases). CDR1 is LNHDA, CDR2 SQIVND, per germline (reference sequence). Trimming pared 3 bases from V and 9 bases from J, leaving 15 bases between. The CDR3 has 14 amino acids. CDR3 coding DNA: TGTGCCAGTAGTATGGGGCCCCGGCCAGGTGAGCAGTTCTTC. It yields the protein CASSMGPRPGEQFF.

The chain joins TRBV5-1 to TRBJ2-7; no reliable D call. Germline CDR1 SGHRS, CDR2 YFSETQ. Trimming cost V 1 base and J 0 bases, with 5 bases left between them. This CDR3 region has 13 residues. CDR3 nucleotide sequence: TGCGCCAGCAGCTTGCCAGACTCCTACGAGCAGTACTTC. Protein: CASSLPDSYEQYF.

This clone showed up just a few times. The CDR3 is CASSESGGNRNEQYF. Here the CDR3 DNA reads TGTGCCAGCAGTGAGTCAGGGGGGAACAGGAACGAGCAGTACTTC. The V gene is TRBV27, the J gene TRBJ2-7, with D possibly being TRBD1 (7 bases). Germline V gene sequence: CDR1 MNHEY, CDR2 SMNVEV (reference sequence). This CDR3 has 15 amino acids. V lost 5 bases and J 5 bases, leaving 19 bases between the germline ends.

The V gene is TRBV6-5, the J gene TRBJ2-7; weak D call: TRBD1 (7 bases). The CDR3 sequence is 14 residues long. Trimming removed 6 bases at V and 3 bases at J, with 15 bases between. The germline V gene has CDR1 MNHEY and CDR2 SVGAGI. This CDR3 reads CASREQGGRYEQYF. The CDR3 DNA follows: TGTGCCAGCAGGGAGCAGGGGGGCCGCTACGAGCAGTACTTC.

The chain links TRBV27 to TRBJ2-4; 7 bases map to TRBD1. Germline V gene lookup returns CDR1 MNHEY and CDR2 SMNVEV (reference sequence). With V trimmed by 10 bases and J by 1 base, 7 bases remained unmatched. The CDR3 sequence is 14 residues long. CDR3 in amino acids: CATSPQGAKNIQYF. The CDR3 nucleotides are TGTGCCACCTCCCCACAGGGGGCCAAAAACATTCAGTACTTC.

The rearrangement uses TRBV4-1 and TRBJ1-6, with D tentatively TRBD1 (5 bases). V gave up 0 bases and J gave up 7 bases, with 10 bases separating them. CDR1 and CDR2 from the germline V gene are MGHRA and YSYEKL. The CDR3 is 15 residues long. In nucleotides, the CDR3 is TGCGCCAGCAGCCAAGATGAGGGGAGGAATTCACCCCTCCACTTT. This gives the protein CASSQDEGRNSPLHF.

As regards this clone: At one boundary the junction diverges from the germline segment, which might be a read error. Here the CDR3 DNA reads TGTGCCAGCGCACCACGGCCTTCAGAGAACACTGAAGCTTTCTTT. Its translation is CASAPRPSENTEAFF. V gene TRBV18 combines with J gene TRBJ1-1; D call uncertain. Germline V gene lookup returns CDR1 KGHSH and CDR2 LQKENI. The CDR3 has 15 amino acids.